This T cell receptor beta chain was captured in a study of early T cells in non-severe SARS-CoV-2 infection. Study-wide points: Private and CD4 specificities were missed by VDJdb matching, skewed to anti-spike CD8.

Germline CDR1 reads MGHRA; CDR2 reads YSYEKL. V was cut by 1 base and J by 6 bases, with 8 bases left in between. This CDR3 comprises 13 residues. Points on this clonotype: Its antigen is as yet unknown.

MiXCR was run by TCRdb on the 5' RACE reads, yielding one entry per CDR3 protein. The sample lists around 92,000 distinct CDR3 sequences; 9.5% to 12% were seen once. The specimen sequenced was whole blood. The J gene is TRBJ2-3, the V gene TRBV4-1; D gene unclear. The sequence derives from an adult who was a healthcare worker with PCR-confirmed SARS-CoV-2 infection or an uninfected control (not recorded which). For the CDR3, the DNA is TGCGCCAGCAGCCAAGGACACGACGATACGCAGTATTTT. It yields the protein CASSQGHDDTQYF.